The rows below give T cell receptor beta chains drawn from one sample of a study of cytomegalovirus exposure and HLA in healthy donors. Only in-frame clones appear in the TCRdb table, and some are missing; sequencing was by immunoSEQ multiplex PCR. The sample records 90,000 to 150,000 clones, roughly 60% being singletons. Sequenced: PBMCs. These receptors all come from a man aged 35 to 55 in good health and CMV-seropositive. CDR3s include the opening cysteine and the closing phenylalanine or tryptophan.

J gene,V gene,CDR3 protein
TRBJ2-1,TRBV14,CASNSRGRSPDNEQFF
TRBJ2-7,TRBV5-1,CASSPDPTGTDYEQYF
TRBJ2-1,TRBV14,CASSQVWASGRARDNEQFF
TRBJ2-7,TRBV29-1,CSVAHGQSYEQYF
TRBJ1-6,TRBV30,CAFLGGGLYNSPLHF
TRBJ1-2,TRBV5-1,CASSPEGFYTF
TRBJ2-5,TRBV30,CAWSGQGQETQYF
TRBJ1-1,TRBV2,CASTLLGGNTEAFF
TRBJ2-5,TRBV9,CASSVGKGQEETQYF
TRBJ2-3,TRBV10-3,CATQGDTDTQYF
TRBJ1-2,TRBV14,CASSQRTGAYGYTF
TRBJ2-1,TRBV15,CVTSNWTGWYNEQFF
TRBJ2-3,TRBV29-1,CSAGLAGGSTDTQYF
TRBJ2-1,TRBV28,CASKQGTSNEQFF
TRBJ2-7,TRBV30,CAWSVTGAKQYF
TRBJ1-2,TRBV6-1,CASAGRLPKGYGYTF
TRBJ2-3,TRBV27,CASSLVAGVGGDTQYF
TRBJ2-2,TRBV27,CASSPGQGINGELFF
TRBJ1-2,TRBV4-1,CASSPSLGGTNYGYTF
TRBJ1-2,TRBV5-1,CASSLGRVEYGYTF
TRBJ2-1,TRBV25-1,CASSDHGLAARGEQFF